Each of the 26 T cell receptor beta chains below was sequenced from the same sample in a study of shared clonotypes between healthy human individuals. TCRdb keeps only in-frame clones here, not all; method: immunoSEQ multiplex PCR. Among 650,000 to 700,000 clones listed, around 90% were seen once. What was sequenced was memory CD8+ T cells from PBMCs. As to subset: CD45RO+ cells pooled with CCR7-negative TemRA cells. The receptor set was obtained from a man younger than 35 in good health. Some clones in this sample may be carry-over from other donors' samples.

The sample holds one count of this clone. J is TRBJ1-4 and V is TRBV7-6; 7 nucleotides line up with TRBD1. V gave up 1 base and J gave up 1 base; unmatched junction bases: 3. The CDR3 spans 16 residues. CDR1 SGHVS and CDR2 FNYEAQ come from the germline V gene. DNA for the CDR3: TGTGCCAGCAGCTTAGTAGGGGGCCAAACTAATGAAAAACTGTTTTTT. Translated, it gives CASSLVGGQTNEKLFF.

CDR3 residues: CASSFVTEQNTEAFF. CDR3 sequence (DNA): TGTGCCAGCAGTTTTGTCACCGAGCAGAACACTGAAGCTTTCTTT. The chain recombines TRBV28 with TRBJ1-1; D is unresolved. Germline CDR1 and CDR2: MDHEN and SYDVKM. The CDR3 contains 15 residues. The V end was cut by 3 bases, the J end by 1 base, with 12 bases between.

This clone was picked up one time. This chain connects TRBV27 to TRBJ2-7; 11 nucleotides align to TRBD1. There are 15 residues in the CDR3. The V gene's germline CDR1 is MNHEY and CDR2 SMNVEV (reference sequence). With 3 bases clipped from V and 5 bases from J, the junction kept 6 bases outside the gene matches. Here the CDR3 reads CASSFRGQGAHEQYF. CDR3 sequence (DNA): TGTGCCAGCAGTTTCCGTGGACAGGGGGCGCACGAGCAGTACTTC.

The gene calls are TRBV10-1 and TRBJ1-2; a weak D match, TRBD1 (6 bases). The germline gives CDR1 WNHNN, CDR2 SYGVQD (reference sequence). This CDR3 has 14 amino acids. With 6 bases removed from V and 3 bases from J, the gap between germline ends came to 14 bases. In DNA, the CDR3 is TGCGCCAGCAGAAACTCAGGGGTCGACTATGGCTACACCTTC. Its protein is CASRNSGVDYGYTF.

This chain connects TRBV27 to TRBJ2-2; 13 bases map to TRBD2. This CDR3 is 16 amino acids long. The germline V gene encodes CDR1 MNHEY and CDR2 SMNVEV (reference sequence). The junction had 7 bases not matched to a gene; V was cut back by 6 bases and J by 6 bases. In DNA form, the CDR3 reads TGTGCCAGCAGGGGGAGACTAGCGGGAGGCCCCGGGGAGCTGTTTTTT. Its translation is CASRGRLAGGPGELFF.

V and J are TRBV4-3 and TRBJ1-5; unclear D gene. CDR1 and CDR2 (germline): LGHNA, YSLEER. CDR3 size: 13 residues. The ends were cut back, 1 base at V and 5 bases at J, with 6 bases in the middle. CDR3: CASSQAIHQPQHF. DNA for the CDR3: TGCGCCAGCAGCCAAGCTATCCATCAGCCCCAGCATTTT.

The chain's CDR3 is CASSFGLGTDTQYF. The DNA for the CDR3 is TGTGCCAGCAGCTTTGGGCTCGGCACAGATACGCAGTATTTT. The chain recombines TRBV7-8 with TRBJ2-3; D is uncertain. With 3 bases removed from V and 1 base from J, the gap between germline ends came to 8 bases. CDR1 and CDR2 from the germline V gene are SGHVS and FQNEAQ. The CDR3 totals 14 residues.

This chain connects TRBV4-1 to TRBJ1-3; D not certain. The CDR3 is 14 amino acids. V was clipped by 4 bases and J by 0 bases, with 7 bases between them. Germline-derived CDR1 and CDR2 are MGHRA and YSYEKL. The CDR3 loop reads CASSPWSSGNTIYF. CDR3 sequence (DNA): TGCGCCAGCAGCCCCTGGAGCTCTGGAAACACCATATATTTT.

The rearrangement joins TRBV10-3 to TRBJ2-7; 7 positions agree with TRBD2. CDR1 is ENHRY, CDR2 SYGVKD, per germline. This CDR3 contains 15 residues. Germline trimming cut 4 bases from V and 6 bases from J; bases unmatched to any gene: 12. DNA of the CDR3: TGTGCCATCAGTGGGGATGAGCGGGACTGGCGCGAGCAGTACTTC. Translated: CAISGDERDWREQYF.

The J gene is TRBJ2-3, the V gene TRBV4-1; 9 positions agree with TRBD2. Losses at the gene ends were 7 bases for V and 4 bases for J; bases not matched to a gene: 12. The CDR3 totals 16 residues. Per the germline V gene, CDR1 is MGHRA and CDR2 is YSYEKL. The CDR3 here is CASKRGRVGLADTQYF. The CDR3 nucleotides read TGCGCCAGCAAACGCGGGAGGGTTGGGTTGGCAGATACGCAGTATTTT.

DNA of the CDR3: TGTGCCAGCAGTTTAGATACCGGCTCTGGAAACACCATATATTTT. This sequence encodes CASSLDTGSGNTIYF. The chain links TRBV6-4 to TRBJ1-3; D is unresolved. Germline V CDR1 and CDR2: MRHNA, SNTAGT. This CDR3 comprises 15 residues. V was clipped by 5 bases and J by 0 bases, with 11 bases between them.

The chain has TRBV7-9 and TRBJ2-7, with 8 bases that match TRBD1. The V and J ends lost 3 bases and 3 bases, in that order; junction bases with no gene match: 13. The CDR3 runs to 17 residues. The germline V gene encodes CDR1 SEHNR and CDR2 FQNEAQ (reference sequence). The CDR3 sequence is CASSFYRTGKIIYEQYF. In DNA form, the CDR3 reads TGTGCCAGCAGCTTTTATAGGACAGGGAAGATTATCTACGAGCAGTACTTC.

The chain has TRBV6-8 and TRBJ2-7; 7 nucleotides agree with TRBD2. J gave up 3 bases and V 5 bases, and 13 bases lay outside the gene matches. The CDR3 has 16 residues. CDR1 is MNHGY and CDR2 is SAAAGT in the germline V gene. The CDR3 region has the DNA TGTGCCAGCAGTGTTACATGGCGGGAGCGATACTACGAGCAGTACTTC. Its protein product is CASSVTWRERYYEQYF.

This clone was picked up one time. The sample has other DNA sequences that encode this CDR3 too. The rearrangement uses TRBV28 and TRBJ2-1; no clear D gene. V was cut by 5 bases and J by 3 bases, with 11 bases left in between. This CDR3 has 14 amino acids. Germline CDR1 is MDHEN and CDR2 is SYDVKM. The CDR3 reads CASSPPASYNEQFF. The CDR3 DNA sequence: TGTGCCAGCAGTCCGCCCGCTAGCTACAATGAGCAGTTCTTC.

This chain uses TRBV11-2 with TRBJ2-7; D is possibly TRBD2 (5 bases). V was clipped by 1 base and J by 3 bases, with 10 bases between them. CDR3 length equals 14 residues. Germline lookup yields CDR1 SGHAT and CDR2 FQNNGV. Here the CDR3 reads CASSLAGISYEQYF. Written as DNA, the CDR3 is TGTGCCAGCAGCTTAGCCGGGATCAGCTACGAGCAGTACTTC.

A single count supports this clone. The CDR3 DNA follows: TGTGCCAGCAGCTTATTGGGACACCCGAACACTGAAGCTTTCTTT. Residues: CASSLLGHPNTEAFF. This chain links TRBV13 with TRBJ1-1; TRBD1 is a possible D gene (6 bases). Per germline, CDR1 PRHDT and CDR2 FYEKMQ (reference sequence). The CDR3 extends over 15 amino acids. Trimming pared 2 bases from V and 1 base from J, leaving 11 bases between.

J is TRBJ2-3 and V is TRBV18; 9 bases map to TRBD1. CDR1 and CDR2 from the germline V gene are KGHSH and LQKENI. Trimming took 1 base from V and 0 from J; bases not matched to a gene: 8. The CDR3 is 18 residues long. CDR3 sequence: CASSPRPGQGTSTDTQYF. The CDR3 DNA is TGTGCCAGCTCACCACGGCCGGGACAGGGCACTAGCACAGATACGCAGTATTTT.

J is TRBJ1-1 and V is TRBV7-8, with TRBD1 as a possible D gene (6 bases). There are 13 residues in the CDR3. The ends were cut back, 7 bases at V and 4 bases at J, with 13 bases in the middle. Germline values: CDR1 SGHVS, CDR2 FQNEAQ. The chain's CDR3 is CASTISGATEAFF. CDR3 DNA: TGTGCCAGCACCATCTCAGGGGCCACTGAAGCTTTCTTT.

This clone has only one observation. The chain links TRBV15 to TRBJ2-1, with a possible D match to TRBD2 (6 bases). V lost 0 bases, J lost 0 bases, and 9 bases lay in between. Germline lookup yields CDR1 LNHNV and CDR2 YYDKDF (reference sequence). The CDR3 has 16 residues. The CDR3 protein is CATSRDRAGSYNEQFF. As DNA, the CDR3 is TGTGCCACCAGCAGAGATCGAGCGGGCTCCTACAATGAGCAGTTCTTC. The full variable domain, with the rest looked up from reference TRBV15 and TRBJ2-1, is DAMVIQNPRYQVTQFGKPVTLSCSQTLNHNVMYWYQQKSSQAPKLLFHYYDKDFNNEADTPDNFQSRRPNTSFCFLDIRSPGLGDTAMYLCATSRDRAGSYNEQFFGPGTRLTVL.

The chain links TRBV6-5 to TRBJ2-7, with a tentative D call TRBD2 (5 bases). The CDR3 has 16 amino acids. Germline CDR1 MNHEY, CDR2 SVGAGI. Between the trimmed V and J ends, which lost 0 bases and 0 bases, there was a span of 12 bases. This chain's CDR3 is CASSYSEAASSYEQYF. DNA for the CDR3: TGTGCCAGCAGTTACTCGGAGGCGGCCAGCTCCTACGAGCAGTACTTC.

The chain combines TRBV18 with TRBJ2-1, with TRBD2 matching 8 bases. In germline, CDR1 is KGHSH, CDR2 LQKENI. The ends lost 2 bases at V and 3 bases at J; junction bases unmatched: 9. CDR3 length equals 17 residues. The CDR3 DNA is TGTGCCAGCTCACCATCAAAGCGGGAGTCGGGCTACAATGAGCAGTTCTTC. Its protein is CASSPSKRESGYNEQFF.

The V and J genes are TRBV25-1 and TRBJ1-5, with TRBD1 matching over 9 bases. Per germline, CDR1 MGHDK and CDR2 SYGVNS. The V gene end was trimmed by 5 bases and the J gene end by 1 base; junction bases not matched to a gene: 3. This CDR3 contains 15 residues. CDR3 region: CASSLQGASNQPQHF. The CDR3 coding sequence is TGTGCCAGCAGTCTACAGGGGGCGAGCAATCAGCCCCAGCATTTT.

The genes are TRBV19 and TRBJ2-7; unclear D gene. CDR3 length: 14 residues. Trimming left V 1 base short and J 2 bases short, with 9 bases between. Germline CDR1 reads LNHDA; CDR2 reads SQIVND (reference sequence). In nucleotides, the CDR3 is TGTGCCAGTAGTATAGGGTTGACGACCTACGAGCAGTACTTC. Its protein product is CASSIGLTTYEQYF.

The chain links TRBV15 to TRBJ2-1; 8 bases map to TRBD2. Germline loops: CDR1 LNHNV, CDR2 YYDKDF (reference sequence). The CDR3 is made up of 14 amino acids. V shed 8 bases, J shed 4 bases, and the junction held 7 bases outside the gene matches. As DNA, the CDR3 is TGTGCCACCCGAGAAAAGCGGGAGTACAATGAGCAGTTCTTC. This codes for CATREKREYNEQFF.

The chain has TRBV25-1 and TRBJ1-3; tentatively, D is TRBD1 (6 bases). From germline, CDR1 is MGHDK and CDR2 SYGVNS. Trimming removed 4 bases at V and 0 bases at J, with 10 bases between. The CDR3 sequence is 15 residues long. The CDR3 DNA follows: TGTGCCAGCAGTGGGGGACATATCTCTGGAAACACCATATATTTT. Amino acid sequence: CASSGGHISGNTIYF.

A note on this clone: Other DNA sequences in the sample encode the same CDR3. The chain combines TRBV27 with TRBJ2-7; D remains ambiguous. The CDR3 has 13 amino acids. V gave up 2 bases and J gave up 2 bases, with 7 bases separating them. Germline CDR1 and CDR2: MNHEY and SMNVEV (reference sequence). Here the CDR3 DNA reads TGTGCCAGCAGTTTAAGAGGCCCCTACGAGCAGTACTTC. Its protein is CASSLRGPYEQYF.